This T cell receptor (beta chain) emerged from a study of OX40 agonist ivuxolimab in advanced cancers. Study summary: Patients received intravenous ivuxolimab every 2 weeks at 0.01 to 10 mg/kg. People in dose escalation had one of these cancers: hepatocellular carcinoma, melanoma, renal cell or head and neck cancer. Regarding the study as a whole: More expanded clones were seen, on average, in CD8+ T cells than in CD4+.

Clones were read by immunoSEQ multiplex PCR, and TCRdb kept only the in-frame ones, dropping some. The sample contains about 50,000 clones, roughly 89% of which appear only once. Autoimmune disease history or systemic immunosuppression led to patients being barred. Unmatched junction bases numbered 13, after V lost 4 bases and J lost 9 bases. The CDR3 extends over 16 amino acids. CDR1 and CDR2 (germline): MDHEN, SYDVKM. In the case of this clone: As yet, its antigen is unknown.

The chain uses TRBV28 and TRBJ2-1, with 9 bases that match TRBD2. The sequencing here drew on CD4+ or CD8+ T cells sorted from blood, taken in a trial of the OX40 agonist ivuxolimab. This receptor was identified in an adult with an advanced solid tumor such as melanoma, head and neck, liver or kidney cancer. Here the CDR3 reads CASSSNPSGEGGEQFF. CDR3 in DNA: TGTGCCAGCAGTTCTAACCCTAGCGGGGAAGGCGGTGAGCAGTTCTTC.